This TCR beta chain is from a study of T cells in localized non-small cell lung cancer. Notes on the study in general: Uninvolved neighboring lung showed the greatest T cell clonality, exceeding tumor. The study detected a median roughly 50 of the top 100 tumor clones in adjacent lung. Elevated blood T cell density was associated with longer overall survival.

Germline loops: CDR1 MDHEN, CDR2 SYDVKM. The V end was cut by 3 bases, the J end by 5 bases, with 20 bases between. The CDR3 totals 16 residues. Comment on this clone: Its antigen is undetermined.

Clones were sequenced by immunoSEQ multiplex PCR, and TCRdb holds only the in-frame ones, with some missing. The sample lists fewer than 50,000 clones; about 83% were seen once. This specimen was PBMCs, taken before any cancer treatment. The source is a man between 40 and 69 years old with stage II lung adenocarcinoma. This chain joins TRBV28 and TRBJ2-7, with D possibly matching TRBD2 (5 bases). The CDR3, as DNA: TGTGCCAGCAGTTTCTTGGCGGGCCGGAATTTAAACGAGCAGTACTTC. This translates into CASSFLAGRNLNEQYF.